This T cell receptor beta chain derives from a study of human T cells and chemical hapten exposure. Study at large: Patch tests applied 0.01% DPC to the upper back and were scored after 6 days. Notes on the study in general: TCRs exceeding a frequency of 1 in 1000 stayed unchanged under DPC sensitization.

The time point is: patch test 3, about 24 weeks after DPC sensitization. The treatment denotes: therapeutic diphenylcyclopropenone sensitization with weekly scalp DPC. From the RACE reads, TCRdb called clonotypes with MiXCR, one entry per CDR3 protein. The data contain around 110,000 distinct CDR3 sequences, around 11% of them singletons. Of note for this clonotype: The antigen remains unidentified.

This CDR3 has 17 amino acids. Looked up from germline, CDR1 is KGHDR and CDR2 is SFDVKD. V shed 0 bases and J 3 bases; nucleotides not matched to a gene: 10. The TCR comes from a woman aged 45-60 years with alopecia areata. Some clones in this sample may be carry-over from other donors' samples. The chain combines TRBV24-1 with TRBJ2-7; 7 bases fit TRBD2. The source was whole blood, collected in connection with sensitization to the hapten diphenylcyclopropenone (DPC). This CDR3 is CATSDLQGTLAVYEQYF. For the CDR3, the DNA is TGTGCCACCAGTGATTTGCAAGGGACCCTAGCGGTCTACGAGCAGTACTTC.